Following are 15 T cell receptor beta chains from one sample sequenced in a study of beta chain features in type 1 diabetes. The entirety of the isolated RNA underwent reverse transcription, so expressed TCRB transcripts were sequenced. The method was immunoSEQ multiplex PCR; TCRdb's version includes in-frame clones alone and lacks a portion of them. The sample lists 130,000 or so clones, about 10% occurring once. Sequencing used central memory CD4+ T cells from blood. These receptor sequences come from a man aged 18 to 30 in good health.

There are many counts of this clone. The V gene is TRBV7-9, the J gene TRBJ2-3; D possibly corresponds to TRBD1 (6 bases). Trimming removed 5 bases from V and 4 bases from J, with 10 bases in between. The CDR3 is 13 amino acids. CDR1 SEHNR and CDR2 FQNEAQ come from the germline V gene (reference sequence). As DNA, the CDR3 is TGTGCCAGCAGCACCGGGACATCAGATACGCAGTATTTT. Its translation: CASSTGTSDTQYF.

This clone was counted only a few times. The CDR3 sequence is CASRRTSGGSSYEQYF. The CDR3 DNA reads TGTGCCAGCAGGCGGACTAGCGGGGGGAGCTCCTACGAGCAGTACTTC. The genes are TRBV7-2 and TRBJ2-7; TRBD2 matches 14 bases. Germline-derived CDR1 and CDR2 are SGHTA and FQGNSA. The CDR3 has 16 amino acids. The J segment lost 0 bases and the V segment lost 6 bases, leaving 4 bases of the junction unmatched.

In this sample, this clone turned up a few times. Other DNA sequences in this sample translate to the same CDR3. This rearrangement joins TRBV6-5 to TRBJ2-5; D is ambiguous. Trimming pared 5 bases from V and 2 bases from J, leaving 6 bases between. The CDR3 sequence is 12 residues long. CDR1 and CDR2 from the germline V gene are MNHEY and SVGAGI. DNA for the CDR3: TGTGCCAGCAGTGAGAGACAAGAGACCCAGTACTTC. It codes for CASSERQETQYF.

There are a few counts of this clone. The rearrangement uses TRBV2 and TRBJ1-1, with 10 bases matching TRBD1. V shed 6 bases and J 5 bases; nucleotides not matched to a gene: 9. This CDR3 contains 15 residues. From germline, CDR1 is SNHLY and CDR2 FYNNEI. CDR3 nucleotide sequence: TGTGCCAGCAGCCCGGGACAGGGGCGTGGGACTGAAGCTTTCTTT. This sequence encodes CASSPGQGRGTEAFF.

The CDR3 sequence is CASSVETSHPGELFF. As DNA, the CDR3 is TGTGCCAGCAGCGTAGAAACTAGTCATCCCGGGGAGCTGTTTTTT. V and J are TRBV9 and TRBJ2-2; weak D call: TRBD2 (5 bases). CDR3 length: 15 residues. Looked up from germline, CDR1 is SGDLS and CDR2 is YYNGEE. Trimming left V 0 bases short and J 6 bases short, with 12 bases between.

This clone was counted a few times. The chain is built from TRBV28 and TRBJ1-2; 9 nucleotides align to TRBD1. Germline V gene lookup returns CDR1 MDHEN and CDR2 SYDVKM. V lost 3 bases and J lost 2; bases outside the gene matches: 7. The CDR3 sequence is 16 residues long. CDR3 in amino acids: CASSLPTGGNNYGYTF. For the CDR3, the DNA is TGTGCCAGCAGTTTGCCTACAGGGGGCAACAACTATGGCTACACCTTC.

This clone was counted between two and nine times. The chain has TRBV4-3 and TRBJ2-2; 8 nucleotides line up with TRBD2. Per the germline V gene, CDR1 is LGHNA and CDR2 is YSLEER. The CDR3 is made up of 14 amino acids. J was trimmed by 5 bases and V by 9 bases; bases with no gene match: 8. CDR3 amino acids: CASGSGGWTGELFF. CDR3 in DNA: TGCGCCAGTGGGAGCGGGGGTTGGACCGGGGAGCTGTTTTTT.

The rearrangement joins TRBV30 to TRBJ1-2; TRBD1 is a possible D gene (5 bases). CDR3 length equals 12 residues. Per the germline V gene, CDR1 is GTSNPN and CDR2 is SVGIG (reference sequence). V gave up 2 bases and J gave up 8 bases, with 12 bases separating them. The CDR3 DNA reads as TGTGCCTGGAGTACAGGTGCACGGGGCTACACCTTC. Its translation: CAWSTGARGYTF. Based on the CDR3 plus reference TRBV30 and TRBJ1-2, the full variable domain is SQTIHQWPATLVQPVGSPLSLECTVEGTSNPNLYWYRQAAGRGLQLLFYSVGIGQISSEVPQNLSASRPQDRQFILSSKKLLLSDSGFYLCAWSTGARGYTFGSGTRLTVV.

This chain connects TRBV6-1 to TRBJ2-2; 7 nucleotides align to TRBD1. The ends lost 7 bases at V and 0 bases at J; junction bases unmatched: 2. The CDR3 is 14 amino acids. The germline CDR1 and CDR2 sequences are MNHNS and SASEGT. CDR3 coding DNA: TGTGCCAGCAAACAGGGGTCGAACACCGGGGAGCTGTTTTTT. Its translation: CASKQGSNTGELFF.

This chain connects TRBV19 to TRBJ2-7; D not resolved. The CDR3 extends over 14 amino acids. Per germline, CDR1 LNHDA and CDR2 SQIVND (reference sequence). V was trimmed by 5 bases and J by 0 bases, leaving 11 bases between them. CDR3 sequence: CASSVDSYSYEQYF. CDR3 coding DNA: TGTGCCAGTAGTGTTGACTCATACTCCTACGAGCAGTACTTC.

This clone was detected a few times. This chain joins TRBV7-2 and TRBJ2-3, with TRBD2 identical over 10 bases. Per the germline V gene, CDR1 is SGHTA and CDR2 is FQGNSA. With 2 bases clipped from V and 5 bases from J, the junction kept 7 bases outside the gene matches. The CDR3 is 16 amino acids. This CDR3 is CASSLTSGVQGDTQYF. Here the CDR3 DNA reads TGTGCCAGCAGCTTAACTAGCGGGGTGCAGGGAGATACGCAGTATTTT. Full variable domain (remainder filled in from reference TRBV7-2 and TRBJ2-3): GAGVSQSPSNKVTEKGKDVELRCDPISGHTALYWYRQSLGQGLEFLIYFQGNSAPDKSGLPSDRFSAERTGGSVSTLTIQRTQQEDSAVYLCASSLTSGVQGDTQYFGPGTRLTVL.

The V call is TRBV18, the J call TRBJ2-5; D ambiguous. The CDR3 is 12 residues long. The V gene's germline CDR1 is KGHSH and CDR2 LQKENI. The V and J ends lost 3 bases and 0 bases respectively, with 2 bases between them. Written as DNA, the CDR3 is TGTGCCAGCTCACCTAACCAAGAGACCCAGTACTTC. Translating it yields CASSPNQETQYF.

In this sample, this clone turned up once. The V call is TRBV5-1, the J call TRBJ1-3; possibly TRBD1 for D (5 bases). V was shortened by 0 bases and J by 0 bases, with 10 bases between the two germline ends. Germline V gives CDR1 SGHRS, CDR2 YFSETQ. The CDR3 spans 16 residues. As DNA, the CDR3 is TGCGCCAGCAGCTTGGCCGGGGGTAGCTCTGGAAACACCATATATTTT. It translates to CASSLAGGSSGNTIYF.

This chain links TRBV11-2 with TRBJ1-2; 7 nucleotides line up with TRBD1. CDR3 length: 15 amino acids. Per the germline V gene, CDR1 is SGHAT and CDR2 is FQNNGV. V shed 5 bases, J shed 7 bases, and the junction held 13 bases outside the gene matches. The CDR3 DNA reads TGTGCCAGCAGCACCTACCAGACAGGGCAGGGTGGCTACACCTTC. Translated, it gives CASSTYQTGQGGYTF.

In this sample, this clone turned up a few times. The chain carries TRBV19 and TRBJ2-7; 9 bases fit TRBD1. V lost 7 bases and J lost 4; bases outside the gene matches: 8. The length of the CDR3 is 14 residues. The germline CDR1 and CDR2 sequences are LNHDA and SQIVND (reference sequence). CDR3 sequence: CASKTSTGGYEQYF. Here the CDR3 DNA reads TGTGCCAGTAAAACTTCGACAGGGGGTTACGAGCAGTACTTC.